This T cell receptor (beta chain) is from a study of blood T cells in healthy people across ages. The use of a sample-barcoded 5' primer and a J-beta primer mix characterized a second PCR of roughly 7 to 11 cycles. TCRdb called the 5' RACE reads again in MiXCR, with one record for every CDR3 protein. The sample holds 850,000 to 950,000 distinct CDR3 sequences, 29% seen once. Germline values: CDR1 SGHRS, CDR2 YFSETQ. CDR3 length equals 15 residues. Deletions cut 0 bases from V and 5 bases from J, with 12 bases between. Sequencing input: blood. V usage is TRBV5-1 and J usage is TRBJ1-5; no clear D gene. This clonotype originated in a woman older than 75 in good health. As DNA, the CDR3 is TGCGCCAGCAGCTTGGCCGGGAGAGAGGATCAGCCCCAGCATTTT. Encoded protein: CASSLAGREDQPQHF.